This TCR beta chain derives from a study of blood T cell repertoires in COVID-19. About the study: The United States, Italy and Spain supplied acute and convalescent COVID-19 samples. T cells, B-cell-depleted T cells, or PBMCs provided the cDNA or gDNA that served as material.

Original data processing: Nucleated cell counts were estimated from reference gene primer amplification. Here immunoSEQ multiplex PCR was the method, and the copy in TCRdb shows in-frame clones only, minus some. The V and J calls and clone size were taken over from that table, and D and trimming were inferred from the DNA. The table lists 20,000 to 25,000 clones, roughly 89% of them singletons. For this clone: Other DNA sequences within the sample encode an identical CDR3.

The sequenced material came from peripheral blood. This TCR was sampled from a human donor with active COVID-19. The donor label of this sample is uncertain.

CDR3 bases: TGTGCCAGCAGTTTGGGCAGTCCCTACGAGCAGTACTTC. It codes for CASSLGSPYEQYF. J is TRBJ2-7 and V is TRBV27; no clear D. CDR1 and CDR2 from the germline V gene are MNHEY and SMNVEV (reference sequence). The CDR3 contains 13 residues. With 3 bases removed from V and 2 bases from J, the gap between germline ends came to 8 bases.